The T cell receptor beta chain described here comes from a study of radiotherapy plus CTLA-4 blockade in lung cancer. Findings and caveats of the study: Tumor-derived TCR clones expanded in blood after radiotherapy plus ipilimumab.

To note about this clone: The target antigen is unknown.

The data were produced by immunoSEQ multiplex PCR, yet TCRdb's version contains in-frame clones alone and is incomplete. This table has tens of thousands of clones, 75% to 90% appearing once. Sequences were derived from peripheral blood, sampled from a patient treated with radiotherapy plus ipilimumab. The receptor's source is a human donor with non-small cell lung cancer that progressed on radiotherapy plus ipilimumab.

The CDR3 sequence: CASSLPRKTQYF. CDR3 bases: TGTGCCAGCAGCTTACCGCGGAAGACCCAGTACTTC. V and J are TRBV7-8 and TRBJ2-5; D unresolved. Germline CDR1 SGHVS, CDR2 FQNEAQ. This CDR3 comprises 12 residues. V lost 2 bases to trimming and J lost 6 bases, with 7 bases between them. Variable domain in full (rest from reference TRBV7-8 and TRBJ2-5): GAGVSQSPRYKVAKRGQDVALRCDPISGHVSLFWYQQALGQGPEFLTYFQNEAQLDKSGLPSDRFFAERPEGSVSTLKIQRTQQEDSAVYLCASSLPRKTQYFGPGTRLLVL.